These T cell receptor beta chains were read from a single sample in a study of blood T cells in healthy people across ages. MiXCR, run by TCRdb on the 5' RACE reads, gives a single entry per CDR3 protein. The sample holds around 1,000,000 distinct CDR3 sequences, roughly a quarter seen once. In addition, the sample was reused for a study of T cells of mothers and their children.

Sequences were obtained from blood. The source of these receptors is a girl aged 2-10 years in good health. Both conserved end residues are part of each CDR3.

>13|TRBV10-3
CAIRPGPQETQYF
>17|TRBV29-1
CSVRVAGERTPYNEQFF
>15|TRBV6-2/TRBV6-3
CASSRPGTSDETQYF
>13|TRBV29-1
CSVHPGGLHEQFF
>15|TRBV20-1
CSASDRDRGIAEAFF
>15|TRBV7-9
CASSLAGTGEQPQHF
>16|TRBV11-2
CASSRLGLAGRDEQFF
>14|TRBV25-1
CASRSNSLYETQYF
>14|TRBV9
CASSFMGAEETQYF
>18|TRBV14
CASSQRSLGASSYNEQFF
>13|TRBV29-1
CSVDRGRGTEAFF
>14|TRBV19
CASSIQGGTTEAFF
>16|TRBV28
CASSLGAGRSYNEQFF
>14|TRBV5-1
CASSLDGANEKLFF
>15|TRBV9
CASSDSGRALNEQFF
>17|TRBV5-1
CASSLANSMGGSYGYTF
>15|TRBV4-1
CASSKGQGNNSPLHF
>14|TRBV5-6
CASILGRGSNEQFF
>10|TRBV2
CASRGIGQFF
>15|TRBV6-2/TRBV6-3
CASSYNFESRETQYF
>13|TRBV29-1
CSVKGTITDTQYF
>17|TRBV20-1
CSATPKGGARYIETQYF
>14|TRBV6-1
CASSVAGYSYEQYF
>15|TRBV7-9
CASSSSRLSYNEQFF
>14|TRBV10-2
CASSEQFGGNTIYF
>16|TRBV10-3
CAISEDQTSGRRNQFF
>15|TRBV12-3/TRBV12-4
CASSLVAIGTGELFF